This T cell receptor beta chain came from a study of cytomegalovirus exposure and HLA in healthy donors. This CDR3 has 13 amino acids. Unmatched junction bases numbered 4, after V lost 5 bases and J lost 7 bases. Germline V gene sequence: CDR1 SGHTA, CDR2 FQGTGA. PCR involved 60 Vbeta and 13 Jbeta primers. Sequenced by immunoSEQ multiplex PCR; TCRdb stores in-frame clones only, minus some. Of about 130,000 clones listed, about 69% are singletons. Sequencing was carried out using PBMCs. The J gene is TRBJ1-5, the V gene TRBV7-3; TRBD1 matches 8 bases. The TCR comes from a man aged 25-40 years in good health and CMV-seronegative. The CDR3 nucleotides read TGTGCCAGCAGCGAGACAGGGGACCAGCCCCAGCATTTT. Its translation: CASSETGDQPQHF.